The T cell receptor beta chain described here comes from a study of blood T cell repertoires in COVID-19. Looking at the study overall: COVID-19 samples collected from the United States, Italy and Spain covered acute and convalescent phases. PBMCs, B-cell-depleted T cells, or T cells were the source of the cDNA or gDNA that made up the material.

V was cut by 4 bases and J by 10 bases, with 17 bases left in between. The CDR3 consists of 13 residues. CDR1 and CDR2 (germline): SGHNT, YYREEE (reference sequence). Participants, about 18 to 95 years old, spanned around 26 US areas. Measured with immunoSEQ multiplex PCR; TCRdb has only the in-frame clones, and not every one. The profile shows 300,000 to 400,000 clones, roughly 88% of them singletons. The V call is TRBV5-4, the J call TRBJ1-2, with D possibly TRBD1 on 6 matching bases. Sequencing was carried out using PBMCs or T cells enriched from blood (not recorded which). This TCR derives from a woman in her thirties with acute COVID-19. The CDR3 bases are TGTGCCAGCAGCCTACGACAGGTTGGGCCCTACACCTTC. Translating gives CASSLRQVGPYTF. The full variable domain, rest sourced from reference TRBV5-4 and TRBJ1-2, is ETGVTQSPTHLIKTRGQQVTLRCSSQSGHNTVSWYQQALGQGPQFIFQYYREEENGRGNFPPRFSGLQFPNYSSELNVNALELDDSALYLCASSLRQVGPYTFGSGTRLTVV.